This TCR beta chain was recorded in a study of blood T cell repertoires in COVID-19 (dated by TCRdb to the early 2020s). In the study overall: Samples covering the acute and convalescent phases of COVID-19 were provided by collaborators in the United States, Italy and Spain. The prospective study material was composed of cDNA or gDNA derived from T cells, B-cell-depleted T cells, or PBMCs. Deeply sampled blood TCRbeta repertoires from subjects exposed to, actively infected with, or recovered from COVID-19 were included in the dataset. The repertoires were released in a freely available public database meant as a resource for research on the immune response to SARS-CoV-2. Samples were obtained from the ongoing ImmuneRACE study (first 160 participants) and from 1,200 or so subjects provided by 6 global collaborators. Sample metadata almost always included a de-identified subject ID, COVID-19 status, age in years and sex. Where available, HLA class I and class II types were obtained from metadata supplied by the sample provider rather than from assay-based typing. Paper-wide results and their limitations: Clinical and demographic metadata were provided uncurated, with the amount varying by source and participant.

The CDR1 and CDR2 encoded by the germline V gene are SGHAT and FQNNGV. Inclusive of the bounding cysteine and phenylalanine, the CDR3 is 15 residues long. CDR3 DNA only is kept here, 45 bases in frame from base 1. The V and J ends are trimmed by 5 bases and 6 bases, leaving 14 bases between them. A second Seattle source provided samples from volunteer blood donors who had recovered from COVID-19. Collaborating institutions collected whole blood in K2EDTA tubes following their own protocols. Collaborator samples were shipped for TCRbeta analysis as frozen whole blood, isolated PBMCs, or DNA extracted from either sample type. Details on this clone: The antigen it recognizes is unknown. No base quality values were provided; no much bigger clone lies one nucleotide off.

TCRbeta CDR3 regions were amplified from genomic DNA by means of the immunoSEQ Assay, a bias-controlled multiplex PCR. The paper's data handling went like this. The number of nucleated cells in each sample was estimated from the amplification of reference gene primers within the assay. To quantify the absolute abundance of each unique TCRbeta CDR3 rearrangement, sequence reads were collapsed and filtered. Productive Simpson clonality was computed per sample as the square root of Simpson's diversity index over productive rearrangements. TCRdb carries this immuneACCESS record with in-frame sequences only. Its versions omit some clonotypes, under half of them owing to an unresolved V gene in the studies checked, with the rest unexplained. V and J calls and clone size are those listed in that table; D and trimming were worked out from the DNA. This sample lists about 250,000 clones; approximately 86% were detected once. Around 1.5% of the sample lies in the top ten.

The sequence links TRBV11-2 to TRBJ1-6; there is no confident call for the D gene. The specimen was peripheral blood. The source of this sequence is a woman aged 60 to 75 who had recovered from COVID-19. The CDR3 amino acid sequence is: CASSREVMGNSPLHF. In nucleotide form, the sequence is TGTGCCAGCAGCCGAGAGGTAATGGGTAATTCACCCCTCCACTTT.